This T cell receptor beta chain emerged from a study of T cells after posttransplantation cyclophosphamide. Overall study results and limits: Later blood repertoires were often dominated by clones from the donor CD8+ memory compartment. Blood and skin or GI T cell repertoires showed limited TRB overlap. After PTCy, TRB diversity resembled that of CNI/methotrexate controls.

Controls had myeloablative marrow grafts with methotrexate and calcineurin inhibitor, sampled at 1 year. Trimming removed 8 bases at V and 3 bases at J, with 13 bases between. The CDR3 has 13 residues. From germline, CDR1 is MNHEY and CDR2 SVGAGI. Measured with immunoSEQ multiplex PCR; TCRdb has only the in-frame clones, and not every one. The sample has about 15,000 clones; 80% to 90% are singletons. Notes on this clone: The antigen remains unidentified.

This sequence was found in a male patient in his forties or fifties who received an allogeneic stem cell transplant from an unrelated donor, was CMV-positive, and had chronic GVHD only. The graft donor may have contributed some T cells. The sequences come from PBMCs, collected after an allogeneic stem cell transplant with a calcineurin inhibitor and methotrexate. This chain joins TRBV6-5 and TRBJ1-1; D not certain. The CDR3 bases are TGTGCCAGCGGACTAAGGGAGGACACTGAAGCTTTCTTT. Its protein is CASGLREDTEAFF.